Listed here are 19 T cell receptor beta chains from one sample, sequenced in a study of blood T cell repertoires in COVID-19. Sequencing was performed with immunoSEQ multiplex PCR; in TCRdb, only in-frame clones are kept and a portion is missing. The sample includes under 200,000 clones, approximately 86% of them seen just once. Sequenced material: peripheral blood. The receptors were gathered from a woman aged 80 or over with acute or convalescent COVID-19.

The V gene is TRBV29-1, the J gene TRBJ2-2; 8 nucleotides match TRBD1. The germline V gene has CDR1 SQVTM and CDR2 ANQGSEA. Trimming cost V 5 bases and J 5 bases; bases outside gene matches: 10. The CDR3 totals 15 residues. Here the CDR3 reads CSVQPPGGRTGELFF. The CDR3 DNA reads TGCAGCGTTCAGCCCCCAGGGGGCAGGACCGGGGAGCTGTTTTTT.

This sequence joins TRBV5-1 and TRBJ1-1, with D possibly being TRBD1 (6 bases). Germline lookup yields CDR1 SGHRS and CDR2 YFSETQ. This CDR3 has 16 amino acids. V was shortened by 1 base and J by 5 bases, with 18 bases between the two germline ends. The CDR3 sequence: CASSLMAGESRTEAFF. For the CDR3, the DNA is TGCGCCAGCAGCTTGATGGCAGGGGAGTCGAGAACTGAAGCTTTCTTT.

This chain connects TRBV5-4 to TRBJ2-1, with 11 bases aligning to TRBD2. Germline V gene data show CDR1 as SGHNT and CDR2 as YYREEE (reference sequence). CDR3 length: 13 amino acids. The DNA of the CDR3 is TGTGCAGTAGGACTAGCGGGCTACAATGAGCAGTTCTTC. It yields the protein CAVGLAGYNEQFF.

The rearrangement joins TRBV2 to TRBJ1-5; no clear D gene. Per germline, CDR1 SNHLY and CDR2 FYNNEI. Trimming removed 6 bases from V and 0 bases from J, with 9 bases in between. This CDR3 contains 14 residues. The CDR3 loop reads CASREGLSNQPQHF. The CDR3 bases are TGTGCCAGCAGGGAGGGCCTTAGCAATCAGCCCCAGCATTTT. Full variable domain (rest looked up from reference TRBV2 and TRBJ1-5): EPEVTQTPSHQVTQMGQEVILRCVPISNHLYFYWYRQILGQKVEFLVSFYNNEISEKSEIFDDQFSVERPDGSNFTLKIRSTKLEDSAMYFCASREGLSNQPQHFGDGTRLSIL.

The rearrangement uses TRBV2 and TRBJ1-5; D ambiguous. Trimming took off 7 bases at V and 4 bases at J, with 14 bases between the two ends. The CDR3 is made up of 14 amino acids. The germline CDR1 and CDR2 sequences are SNHLY and FYNNEI. This chain's CDR3 is CASTVGEWNQPQHF. The CDR3 bases are TGTGCCAGCACCGTCGGGGAGTGGAATCAGCCCCAGCATTTT. Looking up the rest from reference TRBV2 and TRBJ1-5 gives the full variable domain: EPEVTQTPSHQVTQMGQEVILRCVPISNHLYFYWYRQILGQKVEFLVSFYNNEISEKSEIFDDQFSVERPDGSNFTLKIRSTKLEDSAMYFCASTVGEWNQPQHFGDGTRLSIL.

The chain couples TRBV7-8 to TRBJ1-1, with a tentative D call TRBD1 (6 bases). Trimming stripped 5 bases from V and 4 bases from J, with 26 bases between. Germline CDR1 and CDR2: SGHVS and FQNEAQ. The CDR3 loop spans 18 amino acids. The CDR3 loop is CASSAFVGGGTKGTEAFF. The CDR3 DNA reads TGTGCCAGCAGCGCCTTCGTGGGAGGGGGAACGAAGGGCACTGAAGCTTTCTTT.

This rearrangement joins TRBV6-5 to TRBJ1-5; no clear D. CDR3 length: 14 residues. With 5 bases removed from V and 3 bases from J, the gap between germline ends came to 11 bases. From germline, CDR1 is MNHEY and CDR2 SVGAGI. This chain's CDR3 is CASSLDGVNQPQHF. The CDR3 DNA reads TGTGCCAGCAGTCTCGACGGAGTCAATCAGCCCCAGCATTTT.

The gene calls are TRBV12-5 and TRBJ1-1; D is possibly TRBD1 (6 bases). This CDR3 spans 15 amino acids. V was shortened by 4 bases and J by 3 bases, with 15 bases between the two germline ends. The germline V gene has CDR1 LGHNT and CDR2 FRNRAP. The CDR3 protein is CASGWDYRVDTEAFF. Here the CDR3 DNA reads TGTGCTAGTGGTTGGGACTACAGGGTCGACACTGAAGCTTTCTTT.

The chain has TRBV5-4 and TRBJ1-2; D remains ambiguous. The CDR3 runs to 16 residues. Germline-derived CDR1 and CDR2 are SGHNT and YYREEE (reference sequence). V was cut by 0 bases and J by 4 bases, with 16 bases left in between. CDR3 nucleotides: TGTGCCAGCAGCTTGGGGAACACGGGAAGAGGCTATGGCTACACCTTC. This translates into CASSLGNTGRGYGYTF.

The chain combines TRBV5-1 with TRBJ2-5; TRBD2 is a possible D gene (5 bases). V was cut by 0 bases and J by 1 base, with 10 bases left in between. Per germline, CDR1 SGHRS and CDR2 YFSETQ. The CDR3 consists of 15 residues. The CDR3 region is CASSLDVGAQETQYF. The DNA of the CDR3 is TGCGCCAGCAGCTTGGACGTGGGAGCCCAAGAGACCCAGTACTTC.

The rearrangement links TRBV5-6 to TRBJ1-1, with D unclear. Germline-derived CDR1 and CDR2 are SGHDT and YYEEEE. This CDR3 contains 13 residues. The V gene lost 0 bases and the J gene lost 4 bases, with 7 bases spanning the gap. CDR3 in amino acids: CASSLAVSTEAFF. In DNA form, the CDR3 reads TGTGCCAGCAGCTTGGCCGTCAGCACTGAAGCTTTCTTT.

The rearrangement links TRBV6-5 to TRBJ1-4, with TRBD1 as a possible D gene (6 bases). Germline CDR1 and CDR2: MNHEY and SVGAGI. This CDR3 comprises 13 residues. Trimming took 6 bases from V and 4 from J, leaving 9 bases between them. The CDR3 sequence: CASRDSVNEKLFF. CDR3 in DNA: TGTGCCAGCAGGGACAGCGTTAATGAAAAACTGTTTTTT.

In DNA, the CDR3 is TGTGCCAGCAGCTCGGACAGGGGGGTTGTAGGCTACACCTTC. Its protein is CASSSDRGVVGYTF. This chain connects TRBV6-5 to TRBJ1-2, with 10 bases matching TRBD1. Germline V gene data show CDR1 as MNHEY and CDR2 as SVGAGI. V was clipped by 6 bases and J by 8 bases; unmatched bases: 9. The CDR3 is made up of 14 amino acids.

The V gene is TRBV5-1, the J gene TRBJ1-6; 10 bases fit TRBD1. Trimming removed 0 bases from V and 10 bases from J; junction bases left unmatched: 4. Per germline, CDR1 SGHRS and CDR2 YFSETQ. This CDR3 comprises 15 residues. The CDR3 bases are TGCGCCAGCAGCTTGGCGGGACAGGGGTACTCACCCCTCCACTTT. As protein: CASSLAGQGYSPLHF. Together with reference TRBV5-1 and TRBJ1-6, the CDR3 gives the full variable domain: KAGVTQTPRYLIKTRGQQVTLSCSPISGHRSVSWYQQTPGQGLQFLFEYFSETQRNKGNFPGRFSGRQFSNSRSEMNVSTLELGDSALYLCASSLAGQGYSPLHFGNGTRLTVT.

The chain employs TRBV19 and TRBJ2-3; possibly TRBD1 for D (6 bases). This CDR3 spans 14 amino acids. Trimming took off 6 bases at V and 2 bases at J, with 12 bases between the two ends. Looked up from germline, CDR1 is LNHDA and CDR2 is SQIVND (reference sequence). The CDR3 reads CASRGEGVTDTQYF. DNA for the CDR3: TGTGCCAGTAGGGGTGAGGGGGTCACAGATACGCAGTATTTT.

V gene TRBV19 combines with J gene TRBJ1-5, with D perhaps matching TRBD1 (5 bases). From germline, CDR1 is LNHDA and CDR2 SQIVND (reference sequence). The germline V and J ends were trimmed by 0 bases and 2 bases, with 14 bases remaining between them. The CDR3 is 17 residues long. CDR3 protein: CASSIDPDSGGNQPQHF. Written as DNA, the CDR3 is TGTGCCAGTAGTATAGATCCGGACTCGGGGGGCAATCAGCCCCAGCATTTT. The whole variable domain, filled in from reference TRBV19 and TRBJ1-5, reads DGGITQSPKYLFRKEGQNVTLSCEQNLNHDAMYWYRQDPGQGLRLIYYSQIVNDFQKGDIAEGYSVSREKKESFPLTVTSAQKNPTAFYLCASSIDPDSGGNQPQHFGDGTRLSIL.

The V and J genes are TRBV9 and TRBJ2-1; 7 bases map to TRBD2. Unmatched junction bases numbered 10, after V lost 0 bases and J lost 10 bases. This CDR3 has 15 residues. In germline, CDR1 is SGDLS, CDR2 YYNGEE. CDR3 bases: TGTGCCAGCAGCGTAGCCGGGAGGCCCCCAGGAGAGCAGTTCTTC. Encoded protein: CASSVAGRPPGEQFF. Filled out from reference TRBV9 and TRBJ2-1, the complete variable domain reads DSGVTQTPKHLITATGQRVTLRCSPRSGDLSVYWYQQSLDQGLQFLIQYYNGEERAKGNILERFSAQQFPDLHSELNLSSLELGDSALYFCASSVAGRPPGEQFFGPGTRLTVL.

The V and J genes are TRBV5-1 and TRBJ1-3, with D perhaps TRBD1 (6 bases). CDR3 length equals 15 residues. V lost 5 bases and J lost 3, with 15 bases in between. The germline CDR1 and CDR2 sequences are SGHRS and YFSETQ. CDR3 nucleotides: TGCGCCAGCAGTAGGGACACTGGGATTGGAAACACCATATATTTT. Protein: CASSRDTGIGNTIYF.

This rearrangement joins TRBV7-2 to TRBJ1-5; a weak D match, TRBD1 (5 bases). Trimming cost V 1 base and J 5 bases, with 9 bases left between them. Germline CDR1 and CDR2: SGHTA and FQGNSA. CDR3 length equals 14 residues. CDR3 bases: TGTGCCAGCAGCTTAGTCCGGGGGGATCAGCCCCAGCATTTT. It encodes CASSLVRGDQPQHF.